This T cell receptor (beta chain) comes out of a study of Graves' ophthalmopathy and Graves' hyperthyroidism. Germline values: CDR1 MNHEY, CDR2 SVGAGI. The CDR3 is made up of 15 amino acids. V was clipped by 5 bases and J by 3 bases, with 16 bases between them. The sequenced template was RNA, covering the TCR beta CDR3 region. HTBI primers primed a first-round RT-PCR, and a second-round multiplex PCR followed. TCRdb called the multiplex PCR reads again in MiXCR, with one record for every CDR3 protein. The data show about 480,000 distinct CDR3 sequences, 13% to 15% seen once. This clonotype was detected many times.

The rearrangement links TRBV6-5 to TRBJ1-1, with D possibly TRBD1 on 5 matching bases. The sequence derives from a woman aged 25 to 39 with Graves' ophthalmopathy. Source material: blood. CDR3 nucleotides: TGTGCCAGCAGTACTTATCCGGGACTCCACACTGAAGCTTTCTTT. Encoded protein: CASSTYPGLHTEAFF.